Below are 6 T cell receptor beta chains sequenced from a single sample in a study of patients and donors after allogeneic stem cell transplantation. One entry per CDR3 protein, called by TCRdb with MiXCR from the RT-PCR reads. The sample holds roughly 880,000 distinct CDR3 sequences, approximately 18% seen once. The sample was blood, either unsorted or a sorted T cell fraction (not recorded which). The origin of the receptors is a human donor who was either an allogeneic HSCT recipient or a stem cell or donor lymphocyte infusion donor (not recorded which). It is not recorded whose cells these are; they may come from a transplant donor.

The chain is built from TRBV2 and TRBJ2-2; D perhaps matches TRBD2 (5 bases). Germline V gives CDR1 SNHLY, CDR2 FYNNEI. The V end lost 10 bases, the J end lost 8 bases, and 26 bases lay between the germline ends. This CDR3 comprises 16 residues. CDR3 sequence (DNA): TGTGCCACCCGGGTCGGGGTCCACAGTAGAGGGGGGGAGCTGTTTTTT. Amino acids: CATRVGVHSRGGELFF.

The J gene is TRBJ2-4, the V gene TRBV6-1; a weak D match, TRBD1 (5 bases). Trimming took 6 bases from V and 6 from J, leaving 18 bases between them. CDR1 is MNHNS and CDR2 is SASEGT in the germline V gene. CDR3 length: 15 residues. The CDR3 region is CASSRDSTERNIQYF. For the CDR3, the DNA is TGTGCCAGCAGCCGTGACAGCACCGAGCGAAACATTCAGTACTTC.

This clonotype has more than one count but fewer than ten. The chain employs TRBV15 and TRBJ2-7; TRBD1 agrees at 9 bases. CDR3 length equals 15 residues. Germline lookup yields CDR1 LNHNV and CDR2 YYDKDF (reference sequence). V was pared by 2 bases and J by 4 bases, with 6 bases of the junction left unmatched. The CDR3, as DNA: TGTGCCACCAGCAGACTACCGGGACAGGGATACGAGCAGTACTTC. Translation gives CATSRLPGQGYEQYF.

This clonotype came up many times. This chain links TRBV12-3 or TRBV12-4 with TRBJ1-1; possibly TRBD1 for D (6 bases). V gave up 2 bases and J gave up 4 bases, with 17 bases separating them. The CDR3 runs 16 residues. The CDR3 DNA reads TGTGCCAGCAGTTTAATAAAGAACAGGGCAGGCACTGAAGCTTTCTTT. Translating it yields CASSLIKNRAGTEAFF.

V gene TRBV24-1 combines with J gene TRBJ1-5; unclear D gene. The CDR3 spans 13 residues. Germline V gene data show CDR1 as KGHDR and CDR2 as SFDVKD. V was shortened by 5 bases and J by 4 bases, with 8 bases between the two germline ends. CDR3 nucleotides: TGTGCCACCAGTGGAAGCAGAAATCAGCCCCAGCATTTT. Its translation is CATSGSRNQPQHF.

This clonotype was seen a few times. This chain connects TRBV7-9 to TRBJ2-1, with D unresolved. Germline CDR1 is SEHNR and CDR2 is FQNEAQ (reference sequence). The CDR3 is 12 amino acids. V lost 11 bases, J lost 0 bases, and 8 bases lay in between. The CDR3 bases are TGTGCCCTCTCCGACTCCTACAATGAGCAGTTCTTC. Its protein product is CALSDSYNEQFF.